These 10 T cell receptor beta chains came from one sample sequenced in a study of shared clonotypes between healthy human individuals. The protocol was immunoSEQ multiplex PCR, while the TCRdb copy is restricted to in-frame clones and leaves out a portion. The top ten clones hold 13% of a sample with around 500,000 clones, about 79% of them seen once. Specimen: PBMCs. All receptors come from a woman in her 40s in good health. Some clones in this sample may be carry-over from other donors' samples.

Here the CDR3 reads CASTAGDGNTIYF. The CDR3 region has the DNA TGTGCCAGCACCGCAGGTGATGGAAACACCATATATTTT. The chain joins TRBV2 to TRBJ1-3; D is undetermined. The V end lost 7 bases, the J end lost 3 bases, and 10 bases lay between the germline ends. Germline V lookup: CDR1 SNHLY, CDR2 FYNNEI. This CDR3 has 13 residues.

The chain has TRBV6-6 and TRBJ2-5; D gene ambiguous. Germline-derived CDR1 and CDR2 are MNHNY and SVGAGI (reference sequence). The CDR3 consists of 14 residues. V was clipped by 0 bases and J by 2 bases, with 7 bases between them. The CDR3 spells CASSYSTPQETQYF. DNA for the CDR3: TGTGCCAGCAGTTACTCTACTCCACAAGAGACCCAGTACTTC.

This clone was observed a handful of times. V usage is TRBV6-1 and J usage is TRBJ1-1; D is ambiguous. This CDR3 spans 13 amino acids. The germline V gene encodes CDR1 MNHNS and CDR2 SASEGT. Trimming shortened V by 3 bases and J by 7 bases, and 12 bases separated the two germline ends. The CDR3 spells CASSERNINEAFF. The CDR3 DNA sequence: TGTGCCAGCAGTGAGAGAAATATAAATGAAGCTTTCTTT.

To note about this clone: The same CDR3 is also encoded by other DNA sequences in this sample. The chain employs TRBV19 and TRBJ2-5; no clear D. The CDR3 spans 12 residues. Germline-derived CDR1 and CDR2 are LNHDA and SQIVND (reference sequence). The ends were cut back, 1 base at V and 5 bases at J, with 5 bases in the middle. The CDR3 DNA follows: TGTGCCAGTAGTATAGCCGGGGAGACCCAGTACTTC. Protein sequence: CASSIAGETQYF.

The V gene is TRBV7-8, the J gene TRBJ2-1; no definite D call. Germline CDR1 reads SGHVS; CDR2 reads FQNEAQ. The CDR3 covers 14 residues. Trimming left V 5 bases short and J 0 bases short, with 8 bases between. The DNA for the CDR3 is TGTGCCAGCAGCCCCGCAACCTCCTACAATGAGCAGTTCTTC. It is translated as CASSPATSYNEQFF.

The rearrangement links TRBV7-3 to TRBJ1-2; tentatively, D is TRBD1 (6 bases). Trimming took off 2 bases at V and 0 bases at J, with 31 bases between the two ends. CDR1 is SGHTA and CDR2 is FQGTGA in the germline V gene. The CDR3 spans 22 residues. The CDR3 bases are TGTGCCAGCAGCTTACGGCTTACCACCCGGGACACCCAGCTCCGGGCTAACTATGGCTACACCTTC. Its translation is CASSLRLTTRDTQLRANYGYTF.

A word on this clone: The same CDR3 also results from other DNA sequences found in this sample. V is TRBV7-9 and J is TRBJ2-5; 8 bases align to TRBD2. Germline assignment: CDR1 SEHNR and CDR2 FQNEAQ (reference sequence). The CDR3 loop spans 15 amino acids. J was trimmed by 11 bases and V by 1 base; bases with no gene match: 12. The CDR3 here is CASSLGRAGAGEQYF. The CDR3 DNA follows: TGTGCCAGCAGCTTAGGTCGAGCGGGAGCGGGGGAGCAGTACTTC.

This chain links TRBV15 with TRBJ1-4, with D unresolved. The CDR3 consists of 12 residues. The germline V gene has CDR1 LNHNV and CDR2 YYDKDF (reference sequence). Trimming took 0 bases from V and 7 from J, leaving 3 bases between them. CDR3 residues: CATSRDPEKLFF. The CDR3 DNA follows: TGTGCCACCAGCAGAGATCCTGAAAAACTGTTTTTT. The whole variable domain, remainder taken from reference TRBV15 and TRBJ1-4, is DAMVIQNPRYQVTQFGKPVTLSCSQTLNHNVMYWYQQKSSQAPKLLFHYYDKDFNNEADTPDNFQSRRPNTSFCFLDIRSPGLGDTAMYLCATSRDPEKLFFGSGTQLSVL.

This clone has a handful of counts. The rearrangement joins TRBV6-6 to TRBJ1-1, with 10 bases lining up with TRBD1. CDR3 size: 14 residues. V lost 7 bases and J lost 3; bases outside the gene matches: 5. Germline assignment: CDR1 MNHNY and CDR2 SVGAGI (reference sequence). The CDR3 loop reads CASIMTGGDTEAFF. The CDR3 DNA reads as TGTGCCAGCATCATGACAGGGGGCGACACTGAAGCTTTCTTT.

The chain uses TRBV20-1 and TRBJ2-1; tentatively, D is TRBD1 (6 bases). Germline V gene lookup returns CDR1 DFQATT and CDR2 SNEGSKA (reference sequence). The CDR3 runs to 11 residues. V lost 5 bases, J lost 10 bases, and 12 bases lay in between. In DNA, the CDR3 is TGCAGTGCTCAGAGGGGGTCAGAGCAGTTCTTC. Translation: CSAQRGSEQFF.